These 27 T cell receptor beta chains were sequenced from one sample in a study of blood T cell repertoires in COVID-19. Sequenced by immunoSEQ multiplex PCR; TCRdb stores in-frame clones only, minus some. Of fewer than 100,000 clones in the sample, about 86% were seen once. Source material: peripheral blood. The source of these receptors is a human donor in a cohort sampled during active COVID-19.

This clone was observed a single time. This chain uses TRBV9 with TRBJ2-3; TRBD1 matches 8 bases. The length of the CDR3 is 16 residues. J lost 4 bases, V lost 1 base, and 8 bases had no gene match. Per the germline V gene, CDR1 is SGDLS and CDR2 is YYNGEE. The CDR3 is CASSVSTGTGADTQYF. CDR3 in DNA: TGTGCCAGCAGCGTATCCACCGGGACAGGCGCAGATACGCAGTATTTT.

The gene calls are TRBV5-1 and TRBJ1-6, with D possibly TRBD1 on 5 matching bases. The V end was cut by 4 bases, the J end by 0 bases, with 11 bases between. The CDR3 runs 16 residues. Germline assignment: CDR1 SGHRS and CDR2 YFSETQ. CDR3 region: CASSRQQSSYNSPLHF. The CDR3 DNA is TGCGCCAGCAGCCGACAGCAGAGCTCCTATAATTCACCCCTCCACTTT.

The rearrangement uses TRBV21-1 and TRBJ2-7; the table's D call of TRBD1 was not tested on the DNA. TRBV21-1 is a pseudogene. The CDR3 totals 17 residues. This CDR3 is CASSKVGRGQPIDEQYF. Written as DNA, the CDR3 is TGTGCCAGCAGCAAAGTGGGAAGGGGCCAACCTATAGACGAGCAGTACTTC.

The V gene is TRBV19, the J gene TRBJ2-1, with D possibly being TRBD2 (7 bases). Per germline, CDR1 LNHDA and CDR2 SQIVND (reference sequence). Trimming left V 7 bases short and J 2 bases short, with 15 bases between. This CDR3 is built from 15 residues. CDR3 sequence: CASTDNGGPYNEQFF. CDR3 coding DNA: TGTGCCAGTACTGATAACGGGGGGCCCTACAATGAGCAGTTCTTC.

This chain joins TRBV20-1 and TRBJ2-1; D is possibly TRBD1 (6 bases). Germline CDR1 is DFQATT and CDR2 is SNEGSKA (reference sequence). Trimming pared 3 bases from V and 6 bases from J, leaving 18 bases between. This CDR3 spans 15 amino acids. The CDR3 sequence is CSASAPGTSTNEQFF. CDR3 DNA: TGCAGTGCTAGTGCCCCCGGGACATCCACCAATGAGCAGTTCTTC.

This clone has only one observation. The chain couples TRBV6-4 to TRBJ2-3; D possibly corresponds to TRBD1 (7 bases). Germline V gives CDR1 MRHNA, CDR2 SNTAGT. This CDR3 has 16 amino acids. Deletions cut 6 bases from V and 5 bases from J, with 21 bases between. The CDR3 bases are TGTGCCAGCAGCCGACGGAGGGGGACAGCACTAGATACGCAGTATTTT. This codes for CASSRRRGTALDTQYF.

The count of this clone is one. The chain uses TRBV9 and TRBJ1-1, with D tentatively TRBD1 (5 bases). With 3 bases removed from V and 0 bases from J, the gap between germline ends came to 9 bases. The CDR3 spans 14 residues. Germline V CDR1 and CDR2: SGDLS, YYNGEE. The CDR3 coding sequence is TGTGCCAGCAGCGGCGGGACGGTGAACACTGAAGCTTTCTTT. Translated, it gives CASSGGTVNTEAFF.

The rearrangement links TRBV27 to TRBJ2-5; TRBD2 aligns across 11 bases. This CDR3 contains 15 residues. Trimming removed 5 bases from V and 4 bases from J; junction bases left unmatched: 6. CDR1 is MNHEY and CDR2 is SMNVEV in the germline V gene (reference sequence). CDR3 amino acids: CASSLSGGALETQYF. In DNA form, the CDR3 reads TGTGCCAGCAGTCTTAGCGGGGGGGCCCTAGAGACCCAGTACTTC.

This chain joins TRBV5-1 and TRBJ2-3; 9 bases are shared with TRBD1. The CDR3 is made up of 15 amino acids. From germline, CDR1 is SGHRS and CDR2 YFSETQ. J gave up 6 bases and V 0 bases, and 5 bases lay outside the gene matches. The CDR3 here is CASSLGDRVGDTQYF. The CDR3, as DNA: TGCGCCAGCAGCTTGGGGGACAGGGTAGGGGATACGCAGTATTTT.

This CDR3 is CASSLGQGGYQYF. The DNA for the CDR3 is TGTGCCAGCAGCCTGGGACAGGGGGGATATCAGTACTTC. V is TRBV5-6 and J is TRBJ2-7; the match to TRBD1 covers 11 bases. V trimming: 4 bases; J trimming: 10 bases; junction bases outside the gene matches: 7. There are 13 residues in the CDR3. CDR1 and CDR2 (germline): SGHDT, YYEEEE.

The chain joins TRBV27 to TRBJ2-7; D possibly corresponds to TRBD1 (6 bases). The germline CDR1 and CDR2 sequences are MNHEY and SMNVEV (reference sequence). This CDR3 contains 13 residues. V was trimmed by 2 bases and J by 3 bases, leaving 8 bases between them. The CDR3 region has the DNA TGTGCCAGCAGTTTAGGGGGCAGCTACGAGCAGTACTTC. It translates to CASSLGGSYEQYF.

The CDR3 is CASSQDMASTSSYNEQFF. CDR3 nucleotide sequence: TGTGCCAGCAGCCAAGATATGGCTTCCACTAGCTCCTACAATGAGCAGTTCTTC. V is TRBV3-1 (or the pseudogene TRBV3-2) and J is TRBJ2-1; TRBD2 might be the D (5 bases). This CDR3 spans 18 amino acids. The germline V and J ends were trimmed by 0 bases and 0 bases, with 15 bases remaining between them. CDR1 and CDR2 (germline): LGHDT, YNNKEL (reference sequence).

V is TRBV20-1 and J is TRBJ2-2; TRBD1 might be the D (6 bases). Germline lookup yields CDR1 DFQATT and CDR2 SNEGSKA (reference sequence). This CDR3 spans 14 amino acids. V was trimmed by 3 bases and J by 0 bases, leaving 8 bases between them. CDR3 nucleotides: TGCAGTGCTAGTGGGACACCGAACACCGGGGAGCTGTTTTTT. Protein: CSASGTPNTGELFF.

The chain couples TRBV15 to TRBJ2-7; D is uncertain. CDR1 and CDR2 from the germline V gene are LNHNV and YYDKDF (reference sequence). Trimming left V 0 bases short and J 6 bases short, with 9 bases between. The CDR3 is 13 amino acids. The CDR3 reads CATSRDFSTEQYF. The CDR3 bases are TGTGCCACCAGCAGAGACTTCAGTACCGAGCAGTACTTC.

The rearrangement links TRBV7-9 to TRBJ1-2; 9 nucleotides line up with TRBD1. Germline-derived CDR1 and CDR2 are SEHNR and FQNEAQ (reference sequence). The length of the CDR3 is 15 residues. Trimming at V came to 6 bases and at J to 4 bases, leaving 9 bases not matched to a gene. CDR3 DNA: TGTGCCAGCAGAAGGACAGGGGAGATGAGCTATGGCTACACCTTC. Amino acids: CASRRTGEMSYGYTF.

The chain combines TRBV6-5 with TRBJ2-2; D remains unclear. V shed 0 bases and J shed 5 bases, with 4 bases lying between them. Germline V gene sequence: CDR1 MNHEY, CDR2 SVGAGI. The CDR3 runs to 13 residues. CDR3 sequence reads: CASSYSATGELFF. The CDR3 DNA is TGTGCCAGCAGTTACTCAGCAACCGGGGAGCTGTTTTTT.

The CDR3: CAWGRPNTEAFF. The CDR3 DNA reads TGTGCCTGGGGGCGGCCGAACACTGAAGCTTTCTTT. The chain employs TRBV30 and TRBJ1-1, with no clear D. The CDR3 is made up of 12 amino acids. Germline values: CDR1 GTSNPN, CDR2 SVGIG (reference sequence). The ends were cut back, 5 bases at V and 1 base at J, with 8 bases in the middle.

The chain carries TRBV6-4 and TRBJ1-1, with D tentatively TRBD1 (6 bases). Trimming took 3 bases from V and 5 from J, leaving 16 bases between them. Looked up from germline, CDR1 is MRHNA and CDR2 is SNTAGT. CDR3 size: 15 residues. CDR3 protein: CASSERWGPNTEAFF. CDR3 coding DNA: TGTGCCAGCAGTGAGAGGTGGGGGCCCAATACTGAAGCTTTCTTT.

CDR3 in amino acids: CASSLSGLAGGETQYF. The CDR3 DNA reads TGTGCCAGCAGCCTCTCGGGACTAGCGGGAGGGGAGACCCAGTACTTC. The chain recombines TRBV3-1 (or the pseudogene TRBV3-2) with TRBJ2-5; 16 positions match TRBD2. This CDR3 has 16 amino acids. Germline V gene sequence: CDR1 LGHDT, CDR2 YNNKEL (reference sequence). The V gene end was trimmed by 4 bases and the J gene end by 5 bases; junction bases not matched to a gene: 4.

The V call is TRBV10-3, the J call TRBJ2-3, with 9 bases identical to TRBD2. The germline gives CDR1 ENHRY, CDR2 SYGVKD. The CDR3 spans 19 residues. Losses at the gene ends were 0 bases for V and 0 bases for J; bases not matched to a gene: 10. The CDR3 bases are TGTGCCATCAGTGAGTCGACCAGCGGGGGGCCGGGTAGCACAGATACGCAGTATTTT. Its protein is CAISESTSGGPGSTDTQYF.

This chain uses TRBV2 with TRBJ1-1, with TRBD1 matching over 8 bases. In germline, CDR1 is SNHLY, CDR2 FYNNEI. J gave up 2 bases and V 5 bases, and 16 bases lay outside the gene matches. The length of the CDR3 is 18 residues. DNA for the CDR3: TGTGCCAGCAGTCGGACAGGGTGGGGCAAAGTCTCAAACACTGAAGCTTTCTTT. Protein product: CASSRTGWGKVSNTEAFF.

This chain connects TRBV11-1 to TRBJ1-2, with D possibly matching TRBD1 (5 bases). Trimming removed 5 bases at V and 7 bases at J, with 8 bases between. CDR3 length: 11 amino acids. CDR1 and CDR2 from the germline V gene are SGHAT and FQDESV (reference sequence). The CDR3 DNA is TGTGCCAGCAGCCGGGGGAGTGGCTACACCTTC. Translated, it gives CASSRGSGYTF.

This chain connects TRBV7-6 to TRBJ1-2; no clear D. This CDR3 is 14 amino acids long. V was shortened by 5 bases and J by 4 bases, with 14 bases between the two germline ends. CDR1 SGHVS and CDR2 FNYEAQ come from the germline V gene. CDR3 sequence: CASSDGEGGYGYTF. DNA for the CDR3: TGTGCCAGCAGCGATGGGGAGGGTGGCTATGGCTACACCTTC.

The chain links TRBV4-1 to TRBJ2-1; 9 bases map to TRBD2. V trimming: 3 bases; J trimming: 3 bases; junction bases outside the gene matches: 9. Germline loops: CDR1 MGHRA, CDR2 YSYEKL. The CDR3 runs 17 residues. CDR3 amino acids: CASSHQTGRGGYNEQFF. CDR3 sequence (DNA): TGCGCCAGCAGCCACCAGACTGGGCGGGGGGGCTACAATGAGCAGTTCTTC.

The chain carries TRBV2 and TRBJ1-6; possibly TRBD1 for D (5 bases). The CDR3 spans 15 residues. Trimming stripped 6 bases from V and 6 bases from J, with 15 bases between. Germline V gene data show CDR1 as SNHLY and CDR2 as FYNNEI. This CDR3 reads CASSRGGTRNSPLHF. CDR3 sequence (DNA): TGTGCCAGCAGCCGCGGGGGGACCCGTAATTCACCCCTCCACTTT.

The chain links TRBV9 to TRBJ2-2, with 9 nucleotides matching TRBD1. CDR1 SGDLS and CDR2 YYNGEE come from the germline V gene. The CDR3 is made up of 16 amino acids. V trimming: 0 bases; J trimming: 5 bases; junction bases outside the gene matches: 5. CDR3 DNA sequence: TGTGCCAGCAGCGTAGCTCCGGGACAGGGAACCGGGGAGCTGTTTTTT. It codes for CASSVAPGQGTGELFF.

The chain is built from TRBV2 and TRBJ2-3, with TRBD1 matching over 7 bases. V gave up 4 bases and J gave up 2 bases; unmatched junction bases: 6. Germline lookup yields CDR1 SNHLY and CDR2 FYNNEI. This CDR3 region has 15 residues. CDR3 sequence reads: CASSGQGRLTDTQYF. The CDR3 DNA follows: TGTGCCAGCAGTGGACAGGGAAGACTCACAGATACGCAGTATTTT.